The 18 T cell receptor beta chains listed next were all sequenced from one sample in a study of T cell responses to AZD1222 COVID-19 vaccine. Some clones are missing from TCRdb's copy, which holds only in-frame ones; the method was immunoSEQ multiplex PCR. This sample carries roughly 130,000 clones, about 89% of them seen once, and the ten largest clones take 7.5% to 8%. The sequencing used peripheral blood, collected 28 days after the second dose of the MenACWY control vaccine. These receptors all stem from an adult who received the MenACWY meningococcal vaccine as a control.

The chain is built from TRBV28 and TRBJ2-1; D gene uncertain. CDR3 length equals 10 residues. Trimming cost V 4 bases and J 7 bases, with 2 bases left between them. Germline-derived CDR1 and CDR2 are MDHEN and SYDVKM. The CDR3 nucleotides are TGTGCCAGCAGTTGGAATGAGCAGTTCTTC. This gives the protein CASSWNEQFF.

This chain connects TRBV2 to TRBJ1-5; no reliable D call. Trimming took 11 bases from V and 0 from J, leaving 17 bases between them. The CDR3 sequence is 15 residues long. The germline V gene encodes CDR1 SNHLY and CDR2 FYNNEI. The CDR3 loop is CASRAATYSNQPQHF. The CDR3 DNA follows: TGTGCCTCGCGGGCTGCTACCTATAGCAATCAGCCCCAGCATTTT.

This clone has only one observation. The V and J genes are TRBV28 and TRBJ1-1, with D possibly being TRBD1 (6 bases). Trimming pared 5 bases from V and 8 bases from J, leaving 18 bases between. This CDR3 is built from 14 residues. The germline V gene has CDR1 MDHEN and CDR2 SYDVKM. CDR3 region: CASSQPTGQLEAFF. Here the CDR3 DNA reads TGTGCCAGCAGTCAACCTACCGGACAGCTGGAAGCTTTCTTT.

This chain uses TRBV7-6 with TRBJ2-1; a weak D match, TRBD2 (7 bases). The V end was cut by 4 bases, the J end by 7 bases, with 29 bases between. There are 19 residues in the CDR3. Germline V CDR1 and CDR2: SGHVS, FNYEAQ. CDR3: CASSSRPAGLQRGGNEQFF. The DNA for the CDR3 is TGTGCCAGCAGCTCCCGACCGGCAGGTCTTCAGAGGGGGGGGAATGAGCAGTTCTTC.

The CDR3 protein is CASSRAGGSYEQYF. The CDR3 DNA reads TGTGCCAGCAGTAGAGCGGGGGGATCCTACGAGCAGTACTTC. V is TRBV28 and J is TRBJ2-7, with 9 bases fitting TRBD2. The J segment lost 1 base and the V segment lost 5 bases, leaving 3 bases of the junction unmatched. Germline loops: CDR1 MDHEN, CDR2 SYDVKM. The CDR3 extends over 14 amino acids.

Only a few counts were recorded for this clone. CDR3 sequence reads: CASSIQGFSTDTQYF. In DNA, the CDR3 is TGTGCCAGCAGCATACAGGGTTTTAGCACAGATACGCAGTATTTT. V gene TRBV7-3 combines with J gene TRBJ2-3; tentative D call: TRBD1 (6 bases). Trimming removed 5 bases from V and 0 bases from J, with 12 bases in between. This CDR3 has 15 residues. Germline CDR1 SGHTA, CDR2 FQGTGA.

About this clone: Relative to the germline gene, one junction end is altered; a read error may explain this. This chain uses TRBV4-3 with TRBJ2-3; 7 positions match TRBD2. Germline lookup yields CDR1 LGHNA and CDR2 YSLEER. CDR3 length equals 12 residues. In DNA, the CDR3 is TGCGCCAACATGTGGGAGGGTGATACGCAGTACTTT. The encoded protein is CANMWEGDTQYF.

This chain connects TRBV6-1 to TRBJ2-7; D ambiguous. The germline CDR1 and CDR2 sequences are MNHNS and SASEGT. This CDR3 has 16 amino acids. Trimming took off 4 bases at V and 5 bases at J, with 21 bases between the two ends. CDR3 residues: CASSGVRSATAHEQYF. The CDR3 bases are TGTGCCAGCAGTGGGGTTAGAAGCGCCACAGCCCACGAGCAGTACTTC.

The CDR3 bases are TGCAGCGTAGGACAGGATCAAGAGACCCAGTACTTC. This encodes CSVGQDQETQYF. The V and J genes are TRBV29-1 and TRBJ2-5, with 7 bases that match TRBD1. The V gene end was trimmed by 6 bases and the J gene end by 2 bases; junction bases not matched to a gene: 3. Germline-derived CDR1 and CDR2 are SQVTM and ANQGSEA. CDR3 length equals 12 residues.

This sequence joins TRBV11-3 and TRBJ2-7; either TRBD1 or TRBD2 may supply D (5 bases each). Trimming removed 5 bases from V and 0 bases from J, with 14 bases in between. Per the germline V gene, CDR1 is SGHNT and CDR2 is YENEEA. CDR3 size: 15 residues. CDR3 residues: CASSQPGRSSYEQYF. In nucleotides, the CDR3 is TGTGCCAGCAGCCAACCGGGACGAAGCTCCTACGAGCAGTACTTC.

This clone was seen once. The chain employs TRBV5-1 and TRBJ2-7; 7 bases fit TRBD2. The junction had 6 bases not matched to a gene; V was cut back by 0 bases and J by 6 bases. This CDR3 is 14 amino acids long. Germline lookup yields CDR1 SGHRS and CDR2 YFSETQ. In DNA form, the CDR3 reads TGCGCCAGCAGCTTGGAGGGGCGGGGGAGCGAGCAGTACTTC. This translates into CASSLEGRGSEQYF.

This chain links TRBV9 with TRBJ2-1; the D gene could be TRBD1 or TRBD2 (5 bases each). This CDR3 contains 15 residues. The ends were cut back, 3 bases at V and 2 bases at J, with 12 bases in the middle. The germline V gene encodes CDR1 SGDLS and CDR2 YYNGEE. CDR3 coding DNA: TGTGCCAGCAGCGCCGGGGACCTGACCTACAATGAGCAGTTCTTC. Its translation: CASSAGDLTYNEQFF.

The rearrangement links TRBV18 to TRBJ2-7, with D perhaps matching TRBD1 (6 bases). CDR3 length: 12 amino acids. Deletions cut 6 bases from V and 7 bases from J, with 13 bases between. Germline CDR1 KGHSH, CDR2 LQKENI. The CDR3 region is CASSVTGREQYF. The CDR3 coding sequence is TGTGCCAGCTCTGTTACAGGGCGAGAGCAGTACTTC.

This clone was recorded once. The CDR3 spells CASRPDRANEQFF. CDR3 in DNA: TGTGCCAGCCGCCCCGACAGGGCGAATGAGCAGTTCTTC. The V gene is TRBV12-3 or TRBV12-4, the J gene TRBJ2-1, with 7 bases that match TRBD1. The CDR3 is 13 amino acids. The ends lost 8 bases at V and 7 bases at J; junction bases unmatched: 8.

V and J are TRBV11-3 and TRBJ2-3, with D maybe TRBD1 (6 bases). Deletions cut 2 bases from V and 2 bases from J, with 8 bases between. Germline-derived CDR1 and CDR2 are SGHNT and YENEEA. The CDR3 sequence is 14 residues long. Here the CDR3 reads CASSLSGDTDTQYF. The DNA for the CDR3 is TGTGCCAGCAGCTTATCAGGGGACACAGATACGCAGTATTTT.

The chain uses TRBV2 and TRBJ1-5, with a tentative D call TRBD1 (5 bases). The CDR3 extends over 17 amino acids. V gave up 6 bases and J gave up 0 bases, with 18 bases separating them. The germline CDR1 and CDR2 sequences are SNHLY and FYNNEI. CDR3 loop: CASRPSVGTHSNQPQHF. The CDR3 DNA is TGTGCCAGCAGGCCCTCGGTCGGGACGCATAGCAATCAGCCCCAGCATTTT.

This chain connects TRBV9 to TRBJ1-6; tentatively, D is TRBD1 (5 bases). Trimming left V 3 bases short and J 7 bases short, with 11 bases between. The CDR3 has 14 amino acids. Germline CDR1 is SGDLS and CDR2 is YYNGEE. CDR3: CASSEQEGNSPLHF. CDR3 sequence (DNA): TGTGCCAGCAGCGAACAGGAGGGGAATTCACCCCTCCACTTT.

The genes are TRBV9 and TRBJ1-3; perhaps TRBD1 as D (5 bases). The ends were cut back, 0 bases at V and 4 bases at J, with 8 bases in the middle. CDR3 length: 14 residues. CDR1 is SGDLS, CDR2 YYNGEE, per germline. CDR3 nucleotides: TGTGCCAGCAGCGTAGCAGGGTGGGGAAACACCATATATTTT. This sequence encodes CASSVAGWGNTIYF.